This paragraph reports one T cell receptor beta chain. The data derive from a study of blood T cell repertoires in COVID-19. TCRdb keeps only in-frame clones here, not all; method: immunoSEQ multiplex PCR. This sample has about 320,000 clones, with about 85% found just once. Germline loops: CDR1 KGHDR, CDR2 SFDVKD. There are 13 residues in the CDR3. V was clipped by 9 bases and J by 5 bases; unmatched bases: 8. Assignment of participants to cohorts was predicated upon participant-reported clinical history. A case of COVID-19 had been met by exposed participants within 2 weeks before study entry. Sequenced input: PBMCs or T cells enriched from blood (not recorded which). The chain recombines TRBV24-1 with TRBJ2-7; 8 bases align to TRBD2. This clonotype was sampled from a woman under 40 who had been exposed to COVID-19. The CDR3 DNA follows: TGTGCCACCTCCGGGAGGGGATCGGACGAGCAGTACTTC. This gives the protein CATSGRGSDEQYF.